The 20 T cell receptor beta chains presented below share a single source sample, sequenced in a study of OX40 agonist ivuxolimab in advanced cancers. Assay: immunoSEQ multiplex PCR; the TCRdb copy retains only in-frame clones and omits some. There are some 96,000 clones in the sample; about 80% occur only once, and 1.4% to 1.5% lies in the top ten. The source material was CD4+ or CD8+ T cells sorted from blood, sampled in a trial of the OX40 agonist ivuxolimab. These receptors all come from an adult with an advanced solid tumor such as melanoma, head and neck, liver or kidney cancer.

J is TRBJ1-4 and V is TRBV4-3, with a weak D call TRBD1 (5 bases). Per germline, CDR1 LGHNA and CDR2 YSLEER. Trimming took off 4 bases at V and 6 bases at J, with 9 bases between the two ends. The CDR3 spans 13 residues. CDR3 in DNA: TGCGCCAGCAGCCGCGACAGAGATGAAAAACTGTTTTTT. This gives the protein CASSRDRDEKLFF.

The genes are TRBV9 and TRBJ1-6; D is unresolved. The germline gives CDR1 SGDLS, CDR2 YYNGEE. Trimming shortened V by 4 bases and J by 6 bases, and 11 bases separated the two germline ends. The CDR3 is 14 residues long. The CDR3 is CASSPSASNSPLHF. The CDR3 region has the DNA TGTGCCAGCAGCCCCTCAGCAAGTAATTCACCCCTCCACTTT.

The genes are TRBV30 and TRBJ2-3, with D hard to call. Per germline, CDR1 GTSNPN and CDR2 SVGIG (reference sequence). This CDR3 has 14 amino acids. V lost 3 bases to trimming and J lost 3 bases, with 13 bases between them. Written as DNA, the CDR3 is TGTGCCTGGAGCCGAGAGACCCGGACAGATACGCAGTATTTT. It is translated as CAWSRETRTDTQYF. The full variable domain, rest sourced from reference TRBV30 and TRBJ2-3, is SQTIHQWPATLVQPVGSPLSLECTVEGTSNPNLYWYRQAAGRGLQLLFYSVGIGQISSEVPQNLSASRPQDRQFILSSKKLLLSDSGFYLCAWSRETRTDTQYFGPGTRLTVL.

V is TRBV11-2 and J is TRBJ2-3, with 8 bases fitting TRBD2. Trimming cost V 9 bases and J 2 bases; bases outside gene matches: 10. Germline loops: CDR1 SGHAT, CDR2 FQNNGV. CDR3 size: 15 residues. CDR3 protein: CARGERGKNTDTQYF. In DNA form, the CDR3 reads TGTGCCAGGGGGGAGCGGGGGAAAAACACAGATACGCAGTATTTT. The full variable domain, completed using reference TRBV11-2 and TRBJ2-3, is EAGVAQSPRYKIIEKRQSVAFWCNPISGHATLYWYQQILGQGPKLLIQFQNNGVVDDSQLPKDRFSAERLKGVDSTLKIQPAKLEDSAVYLCARGERGKNTDTQYFGPGTRLTVL.

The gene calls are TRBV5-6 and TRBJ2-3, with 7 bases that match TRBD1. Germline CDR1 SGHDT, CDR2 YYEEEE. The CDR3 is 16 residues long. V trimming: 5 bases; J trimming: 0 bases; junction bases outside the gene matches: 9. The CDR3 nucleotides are TGTGCCAGCAGTTTACAGGGGTCCCTGAGCACAGATACGCAGTATTTT. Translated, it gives CASSLQGSLSTDTQYF.

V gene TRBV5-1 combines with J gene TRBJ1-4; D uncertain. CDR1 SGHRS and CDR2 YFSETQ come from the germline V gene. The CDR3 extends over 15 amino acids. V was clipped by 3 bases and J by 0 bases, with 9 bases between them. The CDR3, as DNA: TGCGCCAGCAGCTCAACTTCGGCAACTAATGAAAAACTGTTTTTT. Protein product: CASSSTSATNEKLFF.

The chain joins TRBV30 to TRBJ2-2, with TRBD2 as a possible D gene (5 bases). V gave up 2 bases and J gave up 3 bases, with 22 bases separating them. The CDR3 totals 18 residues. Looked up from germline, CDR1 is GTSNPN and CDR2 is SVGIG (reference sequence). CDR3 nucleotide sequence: TGTGCCTGGAGTACCTTAATCCTCAAAACGGAGGACACCGGGGAGCTGTTTTTT. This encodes CAWSTLILKTEDTGELFF.

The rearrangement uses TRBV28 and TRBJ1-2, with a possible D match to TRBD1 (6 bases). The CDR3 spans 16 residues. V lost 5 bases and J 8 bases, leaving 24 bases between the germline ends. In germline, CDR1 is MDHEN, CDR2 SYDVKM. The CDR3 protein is CASSQITGGRKEGYTF. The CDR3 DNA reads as TGTGCCAGCAGTCAGATCACGGGGGGGCGCAAGGAAGGCTACACCTTC.

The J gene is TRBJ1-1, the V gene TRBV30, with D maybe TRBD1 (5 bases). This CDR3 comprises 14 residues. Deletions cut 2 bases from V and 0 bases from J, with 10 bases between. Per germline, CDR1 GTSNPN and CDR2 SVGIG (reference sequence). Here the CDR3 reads CAWSPGRMNTEAFF. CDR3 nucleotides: TGTGCCTGGAGTCCGGGACGAATGAACACTGAAGCTTTCTTT.

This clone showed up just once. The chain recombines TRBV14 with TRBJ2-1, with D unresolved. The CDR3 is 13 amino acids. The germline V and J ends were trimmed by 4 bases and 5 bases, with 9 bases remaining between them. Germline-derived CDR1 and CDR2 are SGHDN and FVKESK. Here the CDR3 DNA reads TGTGCCAGCAGCCGAAGAGCGAACAATGAGCAGTTCTTC. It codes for CASSRRANNEQFF. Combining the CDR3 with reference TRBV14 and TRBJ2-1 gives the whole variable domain EAGVTQFPSHSVIEKGQTVTLRCDPISGHDNLYWYRRVMGKEIKFLLHFVKESKQDESGMPNNRFLAERTGGTYSTLKVQPAELEDSGVYFCASSRRANNEQFFGPGTRLTVL.

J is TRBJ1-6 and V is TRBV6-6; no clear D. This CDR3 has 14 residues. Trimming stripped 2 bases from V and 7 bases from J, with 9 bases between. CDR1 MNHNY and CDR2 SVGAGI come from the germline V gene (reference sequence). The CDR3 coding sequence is TGTGCCAGCAGTTACAGAGGGATGAATTCACCCCTCCACTTT. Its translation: CASSYRGMNSPLHF.

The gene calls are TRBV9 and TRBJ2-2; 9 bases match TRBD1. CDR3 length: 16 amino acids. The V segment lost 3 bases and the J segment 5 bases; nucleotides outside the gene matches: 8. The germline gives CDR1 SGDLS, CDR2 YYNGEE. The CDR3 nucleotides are TGTGCCAGCAGCGCCGGGACAGGGAAAAGGACCGGGGAGCTGTTTTTT. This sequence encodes CASSAGTGKRTGELFF.

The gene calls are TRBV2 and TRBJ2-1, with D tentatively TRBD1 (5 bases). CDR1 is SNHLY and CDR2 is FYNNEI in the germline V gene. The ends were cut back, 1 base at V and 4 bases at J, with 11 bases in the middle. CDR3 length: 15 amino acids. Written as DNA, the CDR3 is TGTGCCAGCAGTGAAGGGACATCAGGATACAATGAGCAGTTCTTC. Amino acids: CASSEGTSGYNEQFF.

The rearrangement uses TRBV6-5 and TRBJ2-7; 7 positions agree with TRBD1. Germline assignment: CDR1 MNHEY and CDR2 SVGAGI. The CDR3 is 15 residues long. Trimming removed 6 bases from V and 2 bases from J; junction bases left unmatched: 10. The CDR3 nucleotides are TGTGCCAGCAGAAGACTCGGGACAGTCCCCTACGAGCAGTACTTC. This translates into CASRRLGTVPYEQYF.

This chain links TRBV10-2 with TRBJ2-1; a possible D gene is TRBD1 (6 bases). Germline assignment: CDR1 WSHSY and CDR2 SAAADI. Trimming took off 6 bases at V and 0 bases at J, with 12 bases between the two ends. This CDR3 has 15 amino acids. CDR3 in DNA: TGCGCCAGCAGCTACGGACAGAGCTCCTACAATGAGCAGTTCTTC. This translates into CASSYGQSSYNEQFF.

The CDR3 spells CASSLQPPRGVVGEAFF. Written as DNA, the CDR3 is TGTGCCAGCAGCCTACAACCCCCCCGGGGGGTGGTCGGTGAAGCTTTCTTT. The chain carries TRBV13 and TRBJ1-1; perhaps TRBD1 as D (5 bases). The ends were cut back, 5 bases at V and 7 bases at J, with 26 bases in the middle. Germline V gene lookup returns CDR1 PRHDT and CDR2 FYEKMQ (reference sequence). The CDR3 sequence is 17 residues long.

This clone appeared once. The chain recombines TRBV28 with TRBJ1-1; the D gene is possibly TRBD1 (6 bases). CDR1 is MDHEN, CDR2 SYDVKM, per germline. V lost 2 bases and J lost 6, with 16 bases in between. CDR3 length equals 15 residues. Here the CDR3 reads CASSLGAAGVPEAFF. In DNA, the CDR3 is TGTGCCAGCAGTTTAGGGGCCGCAGGGGTGCCTGAAGCTTTCTTT.

The CDR3 reads CASSLWGRAQGYNEQFF. In DNA form, the CDR3 reads TGTGCCAGCAGCTTATGGGGGAGGGCCCAAGGATACAATGAGCAGTTCTTC. This chain uses TRBV7-3 with TRBJ2-1, with 7 bases identical to TRBD2. This CDR3 is 17 amino acids long. V was clipped by 2 bases and J by 4 bases; unmatched bases: 11. Germline lookup yields CDR1 SGHTA and CDR2 FQGTGA.

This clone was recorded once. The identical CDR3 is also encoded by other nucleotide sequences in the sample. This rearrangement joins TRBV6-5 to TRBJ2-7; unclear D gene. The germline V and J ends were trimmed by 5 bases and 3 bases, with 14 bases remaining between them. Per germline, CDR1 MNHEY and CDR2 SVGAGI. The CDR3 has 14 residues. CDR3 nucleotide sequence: TGTGCCAGCAGTCCCTCCGGCGGCGGCTACGAGCAGTACTTC. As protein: CASSPSGGGYEQYF.

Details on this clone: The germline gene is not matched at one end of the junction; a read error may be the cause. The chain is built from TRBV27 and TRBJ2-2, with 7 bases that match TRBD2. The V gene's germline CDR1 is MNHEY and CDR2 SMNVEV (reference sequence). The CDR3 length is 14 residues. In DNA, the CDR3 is TGTGCCAGCACGGGAGCGGGGTTCACCCGGGAGCTGCTTTTT. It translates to CASTGAGFTRELLF.